Shown below are 15 T cell receptor beta chains from a single sample sequenced in a study of T cells in Graves' hyperthyroidism and ophthalmopathy (dated by TCRdb to between 2018 and 2020). Libraries came from multiplex PCR. The data were produced on an Illumina HiSeq 2000. TCR beta CDR3 regions were amplified from RNA transcripts. The first round of RT-PCR for the TCR CDR3 was performed with the HTBI primer set and the Qiagen OneStep RT-PCR kit. TCRdb reworked the public reads: Q25 trimming with fastp, MiXCR clone assembly, productive beta chains retained. For every CDR3 protein sequence, its rows merge into one entry that carries the most common genes and DNA. The sample records around 600,000 distinct CDR3 sequences, approximately 15% of which are singletons. 6.5% to 9% of the sample is taken by the ten largest. The material sequenced was blood. These receptors were obtained from a woman aged 18-35 years with Graves' ophthalmopathy.

This clonotype showed up many times. Compared with germline, one end of the junction differs, possibly owing to a read error. The chain carries TRBV20-1 and TRBJ2-7, with D perhaps being TRBD1 or TRBD2 (5 bases each). The CDR3 covers 12 residues. Germline values: CDR1 DFQATT, CDR2 SNEGSKA (reference sequence). CDR3 in amino acids: CSARGPSYKQYF. The CDR3 coding sequence is TGCAGTGCTAGGGGACCATCCTACAAGCAGTACTTC.

This clonotype occurred many times. V is TRBV11-2 and J is TRBJ1-4, with D possibly being TRBD1 (6 bases). V dropped 5 bases and J dropped 10 bases, with 23 bases sitting between them. In germline, CDR1 is SGHAT, CDR2 FQNNGV. The CDR3 is 16 amino acids. The CDR3 sequence: CASSLGKGGARGKLFF. The CDR3, as DNA: TGTGCCAGCAGCCTCGGAAAGGGGGGGGCGCGTGGAAAACTGTTTTTT.

The chain carries TRBV28 and TRBJ1-4; 8 bases align to TRBD1. The CDR3 consists of 14 residues. Germline assignment: CDR1 MDHEN and CDR2 SYDVKM. V lost 4 bases and J lost 6; bases outside the gene matches: 4. In DNA form, the CDR3 reads TGTGCCAGCAGTTGGGACAGGTCTGATGAAAAACTGTTTTTT. Protein: CASSWDRSDEKLFF. The whole variable domain, remainder taken from reference TRBV28 and TRBJ1-4, is DVKVTQSSRYLVKRTGEKVFLECVQDMDHENMFWYRQDPGLGLRLIYFSYDVKMKEKGDIPEGYSVSREKKERFSLILESASTNQTSMYLCASSWDRSDEKLFFGSGTQLSVL.

A few counts support this clonotype. V gene TRBV9 combines with J gene TRBJ1-5, with 7 bases that match TRBD1. Germline values: CDR1 SGDLS, CDR2 YYNGEE. The CDR3 contains 15 residues. V lost 0 bases to trimming and J lost 5 bases; unmatched junction nucleotides: 5. This chain's CDR3 is CASSVGAGGDQPQHF. Written as DNA, the CDR3 is TGTGCCAGCAGCGTAGGGGCAGGGGGGGATCAGCCCCAGCATTTT.

CDR3: CASSLVGIPLDEQFF. The CDR3 DNA reads TGTGCCAGCAGCTTAGTCGGTATACCGTTGGATGAGCAGTTCTTC. The chain couples TRBV7-9 to TRBJ2-1; the D is unclear. The CDR3 is 15 residues long. CDR1 and CDR2 (germline): SEHNR, FQNEAQ (reference sequence). V was pared by 1 base and J by 8 bases, with 15 bases between.

The J gene is TRBJ1-2, the V gene TRBV19; possibly TRBD1 for D (5 bases). Deletions cut 4 bases from V and 0 bases from J, with 15 bases between. The germline V gene has CDR1 LNHDA and CDR2 SQIVND (reference sequence). The CDR3 totals 16 residues. The CDR3 DNA reads TGTGCCAGTAGTACCGGGACCCCCTTCGCTAACTATGGCTACACCTTC. This encodes CASSTGTPFANYGYTF.

Only a few counts were recorded for this clonotype. Just one base apart from a much larger clone, this may be a read error. Here the CDR3 DNA reads TGTGCCAACAGCTTAGACGGGGCAGGGAGGTACGAGCAGTACTTC. It encodes CANSLDGAGRYEQYF. The chain is built from TRBV11-3 and TRBJ2-7, with a tentative D call TRBD2 (6 bases). Germline lookup yields CDR1 SGHNT and CDR2 YENEEA. This CDR3 has 15 residues.

Ten or more counts support this clonotype. The chain couples TRBV13 to TRBJ2-5; TRBD1 matches at 9 bases. V was clipped by 4 bases and J by 3 bases; unmatched bases: 6. CDR1 and CDR2 from the germline V gene are PRHDT and FYEKMQ (reference sequence). The CDR3 runs 15 residues. The CDR3 loop is CASSSPWTGEETQYF. The CDR3 bases are TGTGCCAGCAGCTCACCTTGGACAGGGGAAGAGACCCAGTACTTC.

This clonotype showed up just a few times. V is TRBV10-3 and J is TRBJ2-1; 10 bases fit TRBD1. The V gene's germline CDR1 is ENHRY and CDR2 SYGVKD. The V and J ends lost 3 bases and 5 bases, in that order; junction bases with no gene match: 10. This CDR3 spans 17 amino acids. The CDR3, as DNA: TGTGCCATCAGTGAACGGTCGGGGACAGGGGTTGACAATGAGCAGTTCTTC. Translation: CAISERSGTGVDNEQFF.

This clonotype was recorded at least ten times. The chain has TRBV10-3 and TRBJ2-3; 7 bases match TRBD1. The CDR3 contains 13 residues. With V trimmed by 4 bases and J by 3 bases, 1 base remained unmatched. The germline CDR1 and CDR2 sequences are ENHRY and SYGVKD. The CDR3 nucleotides are TGTGCCATCAGTGGGACAGGAACAGATACGCAGTATTTT. Translating gives CAISGTGTDTQYF.

The chain joins TRBV27 to TRBJ2-3, with D perhaps matching TRBD2 (6 bases). In germline, CDR1 is MNHEY, CDR2 SMNVEV (reference sequence). With 2 bases removed from V and 5 bases from J, the gap between germline ends came to 20 bases. The CDR3 covers 17 residues. The CDR3 here is CASSLARDSRGVDTQYF. DNA for the CDR3: TGTGCCAGCAGTTTAGCCCGGGACTCCCGAGGGGTAGATACGCAGTATTTT.

In its sample, this clonotype was seen once. The rearrangement joins TRBV4-3 to TRBJ2-7, with D tentatively TRBD1 (6 bases). Germline values: CDR1 LGHNA, CDR2 YSLEER. With 0 bases removed from V and 0 bases from J, the gap between germline ends came to 9 bases. CDR3 length: 15 amino acids. CDR3: CASSQDPGASYEQYF. The CDR3 DNA is TGCGCCAGCAGCCAAGATCCAGGGGCCTCCTACGAGCAGTACTTC.

With regard to this clonotype: A much larger clone differs from this one at a single base, so this may be a read error. The gene calls are TRBV6-2 or TRBV6-3 and TRBJ2-1; 9 nucleotides agree with TRBD2. Germline CDR1 reads MNHEY; CDR2 reads SVGEGT. The CDR3 runs 17 residues. This CDR3 reads CASRAGSGSVSYNEQLF. The CDR3, as DNA: TGTGCCAGCCGAGCGGGTAGCGGGAGTGTCTCCTACAATGAGCAGCTCTTC.

The CDR3 sequence is CSALASQGFSNQPQHF. CDR3 nucleotide sequence: TGCAGTGCCCTAGCGTCACAGGGCTTTAGCAATCAGCCCCAGCATTTT. This chain connects TRBV20-1 to TRBJ1-5; TRBD1 is a possible D gene (6 bases). This CDR3 region has 16 residues. V was cut by 6 bases and J by 0 bases, with 18 bases left in between. Germline lookup yields CDR1 DFQATT and CDR2 SNEGSKA (reference sequence).

V and J are TRBV27 and TRBJ2-2; 9 positions match TRBD1. The CDR3 covers 16 residues. Germline CDR1 reads MNHEY; CDR2 reads SMNVEV (reference sequence). Trimming at V came to 6 bases and at J to 5 bases, leaving 10 bases not matched to a gene. The CDR3 nucleotides read TGTGCCAGCAGCCCAGACCGGGACAGGGTGACCGGGGAGCTGTTTTTT. This translates into CASSPDRDRVTGELFF.